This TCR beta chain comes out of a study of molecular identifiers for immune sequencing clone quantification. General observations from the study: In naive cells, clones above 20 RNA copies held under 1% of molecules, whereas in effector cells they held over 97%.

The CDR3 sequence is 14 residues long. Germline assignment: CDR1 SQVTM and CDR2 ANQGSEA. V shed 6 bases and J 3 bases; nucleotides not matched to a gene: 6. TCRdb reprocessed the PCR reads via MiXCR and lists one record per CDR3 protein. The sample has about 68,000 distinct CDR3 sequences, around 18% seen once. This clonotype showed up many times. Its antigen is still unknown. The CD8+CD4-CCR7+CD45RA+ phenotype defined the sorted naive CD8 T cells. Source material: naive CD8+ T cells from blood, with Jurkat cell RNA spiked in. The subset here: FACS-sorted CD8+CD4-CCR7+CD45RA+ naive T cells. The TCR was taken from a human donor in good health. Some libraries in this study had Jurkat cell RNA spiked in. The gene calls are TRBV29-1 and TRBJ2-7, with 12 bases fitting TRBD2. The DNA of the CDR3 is TGCAGCGTCGTAGGACTAGCGGGGTTCTACGAGCAGTACTTC. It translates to CSVVGLAGFYEQYF.